This entry concerns a single TCR beta chain. This sample is drawn from a study of OX40 agonist ivuxolimab in advanced cancers. Measured with immunoSEQ multiplex PCR; TCRdb has only the in-frame clones, and not every one. The sample records approximately 77,000 clones, less than 85% being singletons. Patients who had autoimmune disease history or got systemic immunosuppression were left out. Peripheral blood came from all dose cohorts at three timepoints. The sequenced sample was CD4+ or CD8+ T cells sorted from blood, obtained in a trial of the OX40 agonist ivuxolimab. This sequence originates from an adult with an advanced solid tumor such as melanoma, head and neck, liver or kidney cancer.

The DNA of the CDR3 is TGCGCCAGCAGCCCCGCCCCGACTAGCGGCAACACAGATACGCAGTATTTT. Translating gives CASSPAPTSGNTDTQYF. The chain couples TRBV5-1 to TRBJ2-3, with TRBD2 matching over 9 bases. Germline assignment: CDR1 SGHRS and CDR2 YFSETQ. V lost 4 bases, J lost 2 bases, and 11 bases stayed unmatched. The length of the CDR3 is 17 residues.